The next 14 T cell receptor beta chains were all read from a single sample in a study of blood T cell repertoires in COVID-19. The protocol was immunoSEQ multiplex PCR, while the TCRdb copy is restricted to in-frame clones and leaves out a portion. The data show about 250,000 clones, with roughly four fifths seen just once and about 4.4% held by the top ten. The specimen was peripheral blood. Every receptor here comes from a man aged 45-65 years with active or convalescent COVID-19.

The CDR3 coding sequence is TGTGCCAGCAGTCCGGCAGGGTTCTCCTACAATGAGCAGTTCTTC. It yields the protein CASSPAGFSYNEQFF. The chain uses TRBV14 and TRBJ2-1, with a weak D call TRBD1 (5 bases). V dropped 6 bases and J dropped 0 bases, with 12 bases sitting between them. CDR3 length: 15 residues. Germline-derived CDR1 and CDR2 are SGHDN and FVKESK.

The chain employs TRBV27 and TRBJ1-1, with D possibly matching TRBD1 (5 bases). Trimming cost V 2 bases and J 5 bases, with 15 bases left between them. CDR1 and CDR2 from the germline V gene are MNHEY and SMNVEV (reference sequence). This CDR3 region has 15 residues. CDR3 nucleotides: TGTGCCAGCAGTTTAGGGCAGGTCGGGGGGACTGAAGCTTTCTTT. Protein sequence: CASSLGQVGGTEAFF.

The J gene is TRBJ1-6, the V gene TRBV12-3 or TRBV12-4; unclear D gene. CDR3 length: 13 residues. V was cut by 3 bases and J by 7 bases, with 7 bases left in between. As DNA, the CDR3 is TGTGCCAGCAGTTTGGCCTTAAATTCACCCCTCCACTTT. This sequence encodes CASSLALNSPLHF.

CDR3 sequence reads: CASRPSGGIYEQYF. In DNA form, the CDR3 reads TGTGCCAGCAGACCTAGCGGGGGGATCTACGAGCAGTACTTC. This chain connects TRBV3-1 (or the pseudogene TRBV3-2) to TRBJ2-7, with 11 bases identical to TRBD2. CDR3 length equals 14 residues. V lost 6 bases and J lost 3; bases outside the gene matches: 4. The germline CDR1 and CDR2 sequences are LGHDT and YNNKEL (reference sequence).

This CDR3 reads CATSDSPSEKTQYF. The CDR3, as DNA: TGTGCCACCAGTGATTCCCCTAGCGAAAAGACCCAGTACTTC. The genes are TRBV24-1 and TRBJ2-5; the D gene is possibly TRBD2 (6 bases). V lost 2 bases to trimming and J lost 6 bases, with 12 bases between them. This CDR3 spans 14 amino acids. Germline V gene lookup returns CDR1 KGHDR and CDR2 SFDVKD.

V gene TRBV30 combines with J gene TRBJ1-2; 7 bases line up with TRBD1. The CDR3 is made up of 13 amino acids. Germline lookup yields CDR1 GTSNPN and CDR2 SVGIG (reference sequence). V lost 8 bases, J lost 8 bases, and 14 bases stayed unmatched. CDR3 in amino acids: CAALQGPARGYTF. In nucleotides, the CDR3 is TGTGCCGCACTACAGGGGCCCGCGAGAGGCTACACCTTC.

The chain couples TRBV27 to TRBJ1-1, with D possibly TRBD1 on 6 matching bases. Deletions cut 2 bases from V and 1 base from J, with 8 bases between. CDR1 and CDR2 (germline): MNHEY, SMNVEV (reference sequence). This CDR3 has 14 residues. This chain's CDR3 is CASSLARGNTEAFF. The CDR3 DNA sequence: TGTGCCAGCAGTTTAGCCAGGGGGAACACTGAAGCTTTCTTT.

V is TRBV29-1 and J is TRBJ1-1; D is uncertain. This CDR3 has 11 amino acids. Deletions cut 7 bases from V and 7 bases from J, with 13 bases between. Germline V CDR1 and CDR2: SQVTM, ANQGSEA. The CDR3 sequence: CSAEMTSEAFF. The CDR3 region has the DNA TGCAGCGCCGAAATGACAAGTGAAGCTTTCTTT. The entire variable domain, with the rest obtained from reference TRBV29-1 and TRBJ1-1, is as follows: SAVISQKPSRDICQRGTSLTIQCQVDSQVTMMFWYRQQPGQSLTLIATANQGSEATYESGFVIDKFPISRPNLTFSTLTVSNMSPEDSSIYLCSAEMTSEAFFGQGTRLTVV.

The chain combines TRBV30 with TRBJ1-5; D is perhaps TRBD1 (5 bases). The V gene lost 2 bases and the J gene lost 9 bases, with 14 bases spanning the gap. CDR1 and CDR2 from the germline V gene are GTSNPN and SVGIG (reference sequence). The length of the CDR3 is 13 residues. The CDR3 DNA sequence: TGTGCCTGGAGTCGGGGGACCTTGGGGCCCCAGCATTTT. Translation gives CAWSRGTLGPQHF.

This clone was detected only once. J is TRBJ1-6 and V is TRBV3-1 (or the pseudogene TRBV3-2); possible D gene TRBD1, 5 bases. This CDR3 is built from 14 residues. V lost 2 bases and J 8 bases, leaving 10 bases between the germline ends. Germline assignment: CDR1 LGHDT and CDR2 YNNKEL (reference sequence). This CDR3 is CASSQRLTDSPLHF. In DNA form, the CDR3 reads TGTGCCAGCAGCCAACGTCTGACAGATTCACCCCTCCACTTT.

The V call is TRBV5-1, the J call TRBJ2-1; 8 nucleotides align to TRBD1. Looked up from germline, CDR1 is SGHRS and CDR2 is YFSETQ. V trimming: 3 bases; J trimming: 9 bases; junction bases outside the gene matches: 11. CDR3 length equals 15 residues. The CDR3, as DNA: TGCGCCAGCAGCTGGGGAGGACAGGGACAAGGTGAGCAGTTCTTC. Translation gives CASSWGGQGQGEQFF.

The chain couples TRBV6-1 to TRBJ2-1; D gene unclear. Trimming cost V 1 base and J 14 bases, with 9 bases left between them. The CDR3 consists of 11 residues. Looked up from germline, CDR1 is MNHNS and CDR2 is SASEGT. CDR3 DNA sequence: TGTGCCAGCAGTGAAGTTAATTCTGAGTTCTTC. Translated, it gives CASSEVNSEFF.

This clone has only a few counts. V usage is TRBV30 and J usage is TRBJ2-2, with 8 bases that match TRBD2. The CDR3 runs to 14 residues. Per germline, CDR1 GTSNPN and CDR2 SVGIG (reference sequence). V trimming: 2 bases; J trimming: 7 bases; junction bases outside the gene matches: 6. CDR3 nucleotide sequence: TGTGCCTGGAGTAGGCGGGGGGTAGGCGGGGAGCTGTTTTTT. This gives the protein CAWSRRGVGGELFF.

This clone was seen a few times. The chain links TRBV5-5 to TRBJ2-2, with TRBD1 matching over 9 bases. The trim removed 3 bases at V and 4 bases at J, leaving 4 bases unmatched. Germline CDR1 and CDR2: SGHKS and YYEKEE (reference sequence). This CDR3 is built from 15 residues. This CDR3 is CASSYRDRVTGELFF. The CDR3 nucleotides are TGTGCCAGCAGCTACCGGGACAGGGTCACCGGGGAGCTGTTTTTT.